The text below deals with one T cell receptor (beta chain). As yet, its antigen is unknown. The data stem from a study of T-cell reconstitution after alpha-beta-depleted transplantation in children. Findings and limits, study-wide: Roughly two months post-transplant, alpha-beta T cells reportedly originated from several hundred graft clones that had expanded.

The CDR3 is 12 amino acids. The V gene lost 2 bases and the J gene lost 7 bases, with 8 bases spanning the gap. Preparation of the TCRbeta library involved a method that used unique molecular identifiers. From the PCR reads, TCRdb called clonotypes with MiXCR, one entry per CDR3 protein. The data hold under 85,000 distinct CDR3 sequences, with 15% to 20% observed a single time. This clonotype was obtained from a male patient under 10 years old who had a stem cell transplant for acute lymphoblastic leukemia, so the T cells may come from the graft donor. The J gene is TRBJ1-2, the V gene TRBV12-3 or TRBV12-4, with D unresolved. The input for sequencing was PBMCs, mostly from graft donor cells, taken 360 days after TCRalphabeta/CD19-depleted stem cell transplant. The CDR3 DNA reads as TGTGCCAGCAGTTTAATGGGAGCTGGCTACACCTTC. Translation: CASSLMGAGYTF.